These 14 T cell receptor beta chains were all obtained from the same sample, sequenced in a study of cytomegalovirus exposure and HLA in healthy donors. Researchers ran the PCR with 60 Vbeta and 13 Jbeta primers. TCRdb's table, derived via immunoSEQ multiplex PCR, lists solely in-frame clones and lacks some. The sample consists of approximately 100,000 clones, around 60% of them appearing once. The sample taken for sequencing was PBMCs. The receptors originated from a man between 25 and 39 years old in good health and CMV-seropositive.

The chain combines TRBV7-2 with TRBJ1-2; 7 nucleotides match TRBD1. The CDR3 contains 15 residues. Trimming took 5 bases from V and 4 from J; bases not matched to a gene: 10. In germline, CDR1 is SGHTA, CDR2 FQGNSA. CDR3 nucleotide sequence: TGTGCCAGCAGCGAAGCGACAGGGTCAAGCTATGGCTACACCTTC. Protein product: CASSEATGSSYGYTF.

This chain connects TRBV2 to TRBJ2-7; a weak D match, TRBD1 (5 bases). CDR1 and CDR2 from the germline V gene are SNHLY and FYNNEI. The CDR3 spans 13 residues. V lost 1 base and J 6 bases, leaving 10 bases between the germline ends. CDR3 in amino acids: CASSEGRGSEQYF. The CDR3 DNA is TGTGCCAGCAGTGAAGGAAGGGGATCCGAGCAGTACTTC.

The CDR3 spells CASSQGGSVEQFF. CDR3 sequence (DNA): TGTGCCAGCAGCCAGGGCGGTAGCGTAGAGCAGTTCTTC. This chain connects TRBV14 to TRBJ2-1, with D perhaps matching TRBD2 (5 bases). The CDR3 totals 13 residues. Germline CDR1 reads SGHDN; CDR2 reads FVKESK. Trimming stripped 3 bases from V and 10 bases from J, with 13 bases between.

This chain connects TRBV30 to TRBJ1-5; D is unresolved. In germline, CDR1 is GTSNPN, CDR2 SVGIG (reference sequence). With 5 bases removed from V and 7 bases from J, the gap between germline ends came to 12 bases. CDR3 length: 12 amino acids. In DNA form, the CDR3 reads TGTGCCTGGTCCAGGTTTACACAGCCCCAGCATTTT. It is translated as CAWSRFTQPQHF.

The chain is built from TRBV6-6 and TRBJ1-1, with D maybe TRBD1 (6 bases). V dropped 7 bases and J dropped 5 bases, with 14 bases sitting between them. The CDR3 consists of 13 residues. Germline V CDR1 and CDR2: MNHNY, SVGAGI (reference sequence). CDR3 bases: TGTGCCAGCACCCTCCCACAGGGAACTGAAGCTTTCTTT. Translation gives CASTLPQGTEAFF.

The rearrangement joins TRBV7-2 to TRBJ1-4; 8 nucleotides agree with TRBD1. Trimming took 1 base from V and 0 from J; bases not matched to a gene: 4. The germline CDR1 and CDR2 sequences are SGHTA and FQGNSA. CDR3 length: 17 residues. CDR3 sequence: CASSLGPGGATNEKLFF. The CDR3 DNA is TGTGCCAGCAGCTTAGGTCCAGGGGGCGCAACTAATGAAAAACTGTTTTTT.

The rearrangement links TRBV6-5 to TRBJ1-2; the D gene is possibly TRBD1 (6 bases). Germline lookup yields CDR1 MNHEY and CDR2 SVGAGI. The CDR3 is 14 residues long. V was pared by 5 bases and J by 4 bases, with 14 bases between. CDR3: CASSLLGGGYGYTF. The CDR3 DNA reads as TGTGCCAGCAGTCTTCTTGGGGGCGGCTATGGCTACACCTTC.

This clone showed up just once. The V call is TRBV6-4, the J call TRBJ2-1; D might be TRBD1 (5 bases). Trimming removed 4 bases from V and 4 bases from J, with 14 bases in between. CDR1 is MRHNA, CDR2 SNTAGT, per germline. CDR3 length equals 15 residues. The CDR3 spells CASSVSWGPYNEQFF. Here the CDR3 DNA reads TGTGCCAGCAGTGTTTCCTGGGGCCCATACAATGAGCAGTTCTTC.

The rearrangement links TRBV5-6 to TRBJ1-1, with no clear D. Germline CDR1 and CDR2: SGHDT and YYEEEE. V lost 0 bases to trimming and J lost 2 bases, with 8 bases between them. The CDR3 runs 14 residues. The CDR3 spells CASSLGGTNTEAFF. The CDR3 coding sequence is TGTGCCAGCAGCTTGGGCGGCACAAACACTGAAGCTTTCTTT.

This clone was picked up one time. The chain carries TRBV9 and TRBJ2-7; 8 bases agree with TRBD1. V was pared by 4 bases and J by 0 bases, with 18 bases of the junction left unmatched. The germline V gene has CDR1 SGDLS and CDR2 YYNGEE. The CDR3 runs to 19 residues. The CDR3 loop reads CASSLKSGQVHIASYEQYF. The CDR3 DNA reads TGTGCCAGCAGCCTGAAATCGGGACAGGTGCATATCGCCTCCTACGAGCAGTACTTC.

The CDR3 region is CASSIMETQYF. DNA for the CDR3: TGTGCCAGTAGTATAATGGAGACGCAGTATTTT. V gene TRBV19 combines with J gene TRBJ2-3; D not certain. The V gene's germline CDR1 is LNHDA and CDR2 SQIVND (reference sequence). This CDR3 comprises 11 residues. V dropped 2 bases and J dropped 9 bases, with 6 bases sitting between them.

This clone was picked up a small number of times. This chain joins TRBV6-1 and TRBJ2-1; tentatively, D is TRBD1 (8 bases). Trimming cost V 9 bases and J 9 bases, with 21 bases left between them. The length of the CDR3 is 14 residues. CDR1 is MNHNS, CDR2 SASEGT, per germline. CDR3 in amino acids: CASGGDRRVVEQFF. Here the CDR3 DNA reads TGTGCCAGTGGGGGGGACAGGAGGGTTGTTGAGCAGTTCTTC.

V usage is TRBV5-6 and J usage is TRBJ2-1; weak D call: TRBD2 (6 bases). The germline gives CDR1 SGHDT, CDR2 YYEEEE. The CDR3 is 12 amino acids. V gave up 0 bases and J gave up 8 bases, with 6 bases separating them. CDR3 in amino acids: CASSLGGDEQFF. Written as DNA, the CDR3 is TGTGCCAGCAGCTTGGGGGGGGATGAGCAGTTCTTC.

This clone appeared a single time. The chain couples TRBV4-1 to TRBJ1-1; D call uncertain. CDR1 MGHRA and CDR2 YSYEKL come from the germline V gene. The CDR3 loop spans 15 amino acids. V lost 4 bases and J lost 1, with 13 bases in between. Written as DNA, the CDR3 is TGCGCCAGCAGCCCAGGTCCAGCCCCGAACACTGAAGCTTTCTTT. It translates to CASSPGPAPNTEAFF.